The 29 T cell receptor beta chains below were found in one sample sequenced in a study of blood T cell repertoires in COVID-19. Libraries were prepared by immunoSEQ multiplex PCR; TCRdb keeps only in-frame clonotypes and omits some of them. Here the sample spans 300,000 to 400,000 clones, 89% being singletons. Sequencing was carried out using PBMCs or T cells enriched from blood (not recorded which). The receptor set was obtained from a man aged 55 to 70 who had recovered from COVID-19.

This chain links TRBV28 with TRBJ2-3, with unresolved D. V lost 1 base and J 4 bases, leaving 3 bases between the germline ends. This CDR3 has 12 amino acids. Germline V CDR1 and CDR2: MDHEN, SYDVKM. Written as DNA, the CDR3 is TGTGCCAGCAGTTTATCTCCAGATACGCAGTATTTT. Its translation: CASSLSPDTQYF.

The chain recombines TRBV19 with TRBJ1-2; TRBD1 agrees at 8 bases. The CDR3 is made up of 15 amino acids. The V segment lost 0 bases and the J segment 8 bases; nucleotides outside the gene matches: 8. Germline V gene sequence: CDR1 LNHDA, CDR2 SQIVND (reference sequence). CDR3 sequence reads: CASSIDRRTGYGYTF. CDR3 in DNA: TGTGCCAGTAGTATAGATCGACGGACAGGGTACGGCTACACCTTC.

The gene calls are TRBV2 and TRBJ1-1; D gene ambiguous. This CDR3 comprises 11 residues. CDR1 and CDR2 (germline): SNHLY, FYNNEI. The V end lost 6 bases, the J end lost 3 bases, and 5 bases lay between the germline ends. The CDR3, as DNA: TGTGCCAGCAGGGCCTACACTGAAGCTTTCTTT. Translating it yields CASRAYTEAFF.

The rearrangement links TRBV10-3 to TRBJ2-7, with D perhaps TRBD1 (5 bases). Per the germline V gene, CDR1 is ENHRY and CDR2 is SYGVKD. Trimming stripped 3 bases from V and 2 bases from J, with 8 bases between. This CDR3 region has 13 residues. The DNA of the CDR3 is TGTGCCATCAGTGACAGGGTTGCCTACGAGCAGTACTTC. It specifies CAISDRVAYEQYF.

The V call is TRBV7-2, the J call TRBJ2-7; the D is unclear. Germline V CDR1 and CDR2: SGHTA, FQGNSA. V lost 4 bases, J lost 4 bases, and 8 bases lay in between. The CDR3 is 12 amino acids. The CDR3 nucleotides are TGTGCCAGCAGCTACCCCGGGTACGAGCAGTACTTC. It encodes CASSYPGYEQYF.

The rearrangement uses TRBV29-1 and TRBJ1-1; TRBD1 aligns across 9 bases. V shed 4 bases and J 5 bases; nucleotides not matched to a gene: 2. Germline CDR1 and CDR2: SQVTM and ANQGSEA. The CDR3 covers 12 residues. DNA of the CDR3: TGCAGCGTTGGGACAGGGGTGACTGAAGCTTTCTTT. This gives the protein CSVGTGVTEAFF.

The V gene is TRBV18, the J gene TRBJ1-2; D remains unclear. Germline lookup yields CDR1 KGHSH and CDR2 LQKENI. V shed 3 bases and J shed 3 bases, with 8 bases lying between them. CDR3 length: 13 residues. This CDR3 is CASSPAEYYGYTF. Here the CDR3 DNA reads TGTGCCAGCTCACCGGCGGAATACTATGGCTACACCTTC.

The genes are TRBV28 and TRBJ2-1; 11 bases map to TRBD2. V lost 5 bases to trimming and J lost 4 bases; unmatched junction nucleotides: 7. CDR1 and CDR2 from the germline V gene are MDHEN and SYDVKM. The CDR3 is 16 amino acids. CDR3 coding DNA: TGTGCCAGCAGTCCTACCGGGACTAGCGGATACAATGAGCAGTTCTTC. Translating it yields CASSPTGTSGYNEQFF.

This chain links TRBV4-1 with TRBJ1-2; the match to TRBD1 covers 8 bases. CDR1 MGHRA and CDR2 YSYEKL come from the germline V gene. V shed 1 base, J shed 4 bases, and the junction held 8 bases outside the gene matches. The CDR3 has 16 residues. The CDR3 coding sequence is TGCGCCAGCAGCCAAGGGACAGGGCCCCAACCCTATGGCTACACCTTC. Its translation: CASSQGTGPQPYGYTF.

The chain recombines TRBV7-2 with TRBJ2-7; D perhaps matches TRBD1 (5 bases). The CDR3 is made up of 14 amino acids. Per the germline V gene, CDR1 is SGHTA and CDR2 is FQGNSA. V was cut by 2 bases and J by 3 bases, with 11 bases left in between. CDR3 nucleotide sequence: TGTGCCAGCAGCTTAACTACGACAGACTACGAGCAGTACTTC. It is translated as CASSLTTTDYEQYF.

The CDR3: CASSLASSGSAGELFF. CDR3 nucleotides: TGTGCCAGCAGCTTAGCCTCTAGCGGGAGTGCCGGGGAGCTGTTTTTT. The chain couples TRBV7-2 to TRBJ2-2; 10 bases line up with TRBD2. The length of the CDR3 is 16 residues. Germline-derived CDR1 and CDR2 are SGHTA and FQGNSA. Trimming cost V 0 bases and J 6 bases; bases outside gene matches: 4.

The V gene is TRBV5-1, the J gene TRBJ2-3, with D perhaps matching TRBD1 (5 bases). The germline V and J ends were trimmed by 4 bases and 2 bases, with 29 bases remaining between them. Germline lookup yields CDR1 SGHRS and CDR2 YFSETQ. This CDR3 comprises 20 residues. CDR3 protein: CASSAPTPSSTDIYTDTQYF. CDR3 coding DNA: TGCGCCAGCAGCGCCCCGACCCCCTCATCGACGGACATTTACACAGATACGCAGTATTTT.

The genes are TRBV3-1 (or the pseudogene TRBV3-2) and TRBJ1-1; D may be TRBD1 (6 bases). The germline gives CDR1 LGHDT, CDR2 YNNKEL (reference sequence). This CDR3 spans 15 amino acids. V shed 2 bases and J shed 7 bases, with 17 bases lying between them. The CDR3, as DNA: TGTGCCAGCAGCCAATCCCAATCGGGACATAATGAAGCTTTCTTT. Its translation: CASSQSQSGHNEAFF.

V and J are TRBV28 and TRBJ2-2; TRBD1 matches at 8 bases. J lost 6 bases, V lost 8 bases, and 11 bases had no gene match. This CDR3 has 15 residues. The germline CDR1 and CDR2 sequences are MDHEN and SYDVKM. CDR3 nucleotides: TGTGCCAGCTTACCGGGACAGGCGGGTGCCGGGGAGCTGTTTTTT. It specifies CASLPGQAGAGELFF.

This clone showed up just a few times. The CDR3 protein is CASTPGTGGWTEAFF. The CDR3 nucleotides are TGTGCCAGCACCCCCGGGACAGGGGGCTGGACTGAAGCTTTCTTT. The rearrangement uses TRBV6-5 and TRBJ1-1; 12 bases match TRBD1. In germline, CDR1 is MNHEY, CDR2 SVGAGI. J lost 5 bases, V lost 7 bases, and 8 bases had no gene match. The CDR3 sequence is 15 residues long.

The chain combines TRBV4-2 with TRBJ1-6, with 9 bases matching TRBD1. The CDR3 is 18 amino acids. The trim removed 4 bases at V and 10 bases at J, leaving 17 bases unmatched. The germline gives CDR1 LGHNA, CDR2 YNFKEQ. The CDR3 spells CASSPNLGDRAKRSPLHF. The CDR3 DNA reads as TGTGCCAGCAGCCCTAATCTTGGGGACAGGGCGAAACGGTCACCCCTCCACTTT.

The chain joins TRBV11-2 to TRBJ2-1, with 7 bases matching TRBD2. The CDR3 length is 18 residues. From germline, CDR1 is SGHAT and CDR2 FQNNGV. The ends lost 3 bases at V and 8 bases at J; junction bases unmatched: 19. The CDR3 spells CASSFTTGRHIPSDEQFF. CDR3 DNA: TGTGCCAGCAGCTTCACCACCGGGAGGCATATACCAAGCGATGAGCAGTTCTTC.

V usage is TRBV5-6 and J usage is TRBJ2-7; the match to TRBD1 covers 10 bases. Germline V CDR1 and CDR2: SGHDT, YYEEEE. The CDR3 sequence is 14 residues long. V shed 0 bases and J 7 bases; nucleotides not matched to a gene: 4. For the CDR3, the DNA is TGTGCCAGCAGCTTGGGACAGGGGGCGCGGGAGCAGTACTTC. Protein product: CASSLGQGAREQYF.

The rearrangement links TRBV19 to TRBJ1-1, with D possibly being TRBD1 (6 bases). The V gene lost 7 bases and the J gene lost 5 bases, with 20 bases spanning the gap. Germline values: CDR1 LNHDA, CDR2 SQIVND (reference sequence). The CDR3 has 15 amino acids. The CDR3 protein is CASTARGYQKTEAFF. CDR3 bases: TGTGCCAGTACGGCCAGGGGATACCAGAAGACTGAAGCTTTCTTT. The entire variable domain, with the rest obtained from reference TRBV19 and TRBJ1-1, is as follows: DGGITQSPKYLFRKEGQNVTLSCEQNLNHDAMYWYRQDPGQGLRLIYYSQIVNDFQKGDIAEGYSVSREKKESFPLTVTSAQKNPTAFYLCASTARGYQKTEAFFGQGTRLTVV.

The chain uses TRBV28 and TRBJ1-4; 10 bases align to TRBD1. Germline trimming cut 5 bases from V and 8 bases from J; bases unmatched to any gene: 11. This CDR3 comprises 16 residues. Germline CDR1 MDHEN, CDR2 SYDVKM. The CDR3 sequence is CASSEGTGVGVEKLFF. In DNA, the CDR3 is TGTGCCAGCAGTGAGGGGACAGGGGTTGGAGTGGAAAAACTGTTTTTT. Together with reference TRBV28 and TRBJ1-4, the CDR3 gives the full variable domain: DVKVTQSSRYLVKRTGEKVFLECVQDMDHENMFWYRQDPGLGLRLIYFSYDVKMKEKGDIPEGYSVSREKKERFSLILESASTNQTSMYLCASSEGTGVGVEKLFFGSGTQLSVL.

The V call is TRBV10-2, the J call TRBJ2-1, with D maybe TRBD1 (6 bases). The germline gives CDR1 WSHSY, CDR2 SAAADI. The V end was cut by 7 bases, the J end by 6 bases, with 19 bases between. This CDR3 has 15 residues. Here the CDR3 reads CASTVAPTGLNEQFF. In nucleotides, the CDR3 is TGCGCCAGCACAGTAGCCCCCACAGGGCTCAATGAGCAGTTCTTC.

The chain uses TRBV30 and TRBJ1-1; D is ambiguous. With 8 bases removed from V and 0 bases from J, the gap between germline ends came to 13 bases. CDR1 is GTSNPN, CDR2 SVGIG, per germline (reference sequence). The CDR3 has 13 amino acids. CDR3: CAGKDFMNTEAFF. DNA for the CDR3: TGTGCCGGGAAGGACTTCATGAACACTGAAGCTTTCTTT. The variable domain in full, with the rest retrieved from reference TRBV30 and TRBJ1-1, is SQTIHQWPATLVQPVGSPLSLECTVEGTSNPNLYWYRQAAGRGLQLLFYSVGIGQISSEVPQNLSASRPQDRQFILSSKKLLLSDSGFYLCAGKDFMNTEAFFGQGTRLTVV.

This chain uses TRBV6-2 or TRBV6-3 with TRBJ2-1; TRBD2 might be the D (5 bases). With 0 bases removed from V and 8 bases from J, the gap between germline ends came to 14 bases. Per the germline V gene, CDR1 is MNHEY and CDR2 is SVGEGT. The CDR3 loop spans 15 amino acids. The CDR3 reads CASSYSSGSGHEQFF. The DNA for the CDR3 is TGTGCCAGCAGTTACTCGTCGGGGTCTGGCCATGAGCAGTTCTTC.

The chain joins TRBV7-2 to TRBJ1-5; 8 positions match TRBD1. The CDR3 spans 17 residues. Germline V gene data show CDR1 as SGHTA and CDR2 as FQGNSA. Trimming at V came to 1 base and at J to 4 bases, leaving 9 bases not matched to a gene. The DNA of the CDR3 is TGTGCCAGCAGCTTAGTCCCTCAGGGGGCAGGTAATCAGCCCCAGCATTTT. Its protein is CASSLVPQGAGNQPQHF.

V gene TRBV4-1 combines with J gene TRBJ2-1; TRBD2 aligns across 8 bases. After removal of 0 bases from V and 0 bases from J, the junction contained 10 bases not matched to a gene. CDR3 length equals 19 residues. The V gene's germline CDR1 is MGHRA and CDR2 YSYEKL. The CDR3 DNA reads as TGCGCCAGCAGCCAAGATCGGCGGCAGGGGACTAGCTCCTACAATGAGCAGTTCTTC. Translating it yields CASSQDRRQGTSSYNEQFF.

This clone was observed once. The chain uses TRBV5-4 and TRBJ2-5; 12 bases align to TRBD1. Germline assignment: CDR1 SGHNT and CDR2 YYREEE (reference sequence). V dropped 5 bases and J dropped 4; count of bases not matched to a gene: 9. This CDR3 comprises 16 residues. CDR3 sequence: CASSSAGQGAGETQYF. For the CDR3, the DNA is TGTGCCAGCAGTTCAGCGGGACAGGGGGCGGGAGAGACCCAGTACTTC.

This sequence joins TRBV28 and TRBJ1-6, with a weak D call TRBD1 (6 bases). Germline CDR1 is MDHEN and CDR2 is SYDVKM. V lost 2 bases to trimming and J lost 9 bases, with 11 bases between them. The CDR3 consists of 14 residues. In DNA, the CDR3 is TGTGCCAGCAGTTTACAGGGGTTAGGTTCACCCCTCCACTTT. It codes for CASSLQGLGSPLHF.

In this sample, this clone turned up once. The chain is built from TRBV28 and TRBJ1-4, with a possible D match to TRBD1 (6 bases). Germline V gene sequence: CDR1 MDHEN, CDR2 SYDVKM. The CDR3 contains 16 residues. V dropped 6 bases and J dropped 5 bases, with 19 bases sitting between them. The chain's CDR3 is CASSPAGPTGNEKLFF. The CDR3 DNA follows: TGTGCCAGCAGCCCCGCAGGGCCCACAGGGAATGAAAAACTGTTTTTT.

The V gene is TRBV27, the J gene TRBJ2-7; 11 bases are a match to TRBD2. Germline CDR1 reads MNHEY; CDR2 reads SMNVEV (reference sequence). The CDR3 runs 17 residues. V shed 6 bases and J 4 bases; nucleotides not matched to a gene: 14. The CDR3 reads CASSLQSPGLADYEQYF. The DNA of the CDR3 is TGTGCCAGCAGCCTCCAATCTCCGGGACTAGCGGATTACGAGCAGTACTTC.